These 18 T cell receptor beta chains were all obtained from the same sample, sequenced in a study of T cells in Graves' hyperthyroidism and ophthalmopathy. Amplification targeted TCR beta CDR3 regions from RNA transcripts. Carried out on the TCR CDR3, a first-round RT-PCR used the HTBI primer set. TCRdb processed the multiplex PCR reads anew with MiXCR; each CDR3 protein has one entry. The data hold around 250,000 distinct CDR3 sequences, with roughly 14% observed a single time. The material sequenced was blood. The receptors here all came from a woman between 35 and 50 years old with Graves' hyperthyroidism that later progressed to Graves' ophthalmopathy.

The table lists this clonotype with many counts. The gene calls are TRBV19 and TRBJ2-2; 10 bases match TRBD1. The CDR3 extends over 16 amino acids. V trimming: 4 bases; J trimming: 4 bases; junction bases outside the gene matches: 6. The germline V gene encodes CDR1 LNHDA and CDR2 SQIVND (reference sequence). CDR3 sequence: CASSTPGTGVTGELFF. DNA for the CDR3: TGTGCCAGTAGTACGCCCGGGACAGGGGTCACCGGGGAGCTGTTTTTT. Using reference TRBV19 and TRBJ2-2 for the parts outside the CDR3, the full variable domain is DGGITQSPKYLFRKEGQNVTLSCEQNLNHDAMYWYRQDPGQGLRLIYYSQIVNDFQKGDIAEGYSVSREKKESFPLTVTSAQKNPTAFYLCASSTPGTGVTGELFFGEGSRLTVL.

In this sample, this clonotype turned up a few times. This chain links TRBV25-1 with TRBJ2-3; D gene ambiguous. The V end lost 3 bases, the J end lost 4 bases, and 14 bases lay between the germline ends. This CDR3 has 15 residues. Germline CDR1 reads MGHDK; CDR2 reads SYGVNS. DNA for the CDR3: TGTGCCAGCAGTGATCAGAGGAGAGTGTCAGATACGCAGTATTTT. Translated, it gives CASSDQRRVSDTQYF.

This clonotype was detected ten times or more. J is TRBJ2-5 and V is TRBV5-1, with 10 bases that match TRBD2. CDR3 size: 16 residues. V shed 4 bases, J shed 5 bases, and the junction held 11 bases outside the gene matches. Germline CDR1 is SGHRS and CDR2 is YFSETQ. The CDR3 coding sequence is TGCGCCAGCAGCCAGGATCCGGGACTAGCGTTCGAGACCCAGTACTTC. This gives the protein CASSQDPGLAFETQYF.

This clonotype has at least ten counts. J is TRBJ2-3 and V is TRBV15; no firm D call. The V gene's germline CDR1 is LNHNV and CDR2 YYDKDF (reference sequence). V was clipped by 6 bases and J by 2 bases, with 9 bases between them. The CDR3 is 13 amino acids. CDR3 coding DNA: TGTGCCACCAGAAGGCAGGCCACAGATACGCAGTATTTT. It translates to CATRRQATDTQYF. Full variable domain (missing parts from reference TRBV15 and TRBJ2-3): DAMVIQNPRYQVTQFGKPVTLSCSQTLNHNVMYWYQQKSSQAPKLLFHYYDKDFNNEADTPDNFQSRRPNTSFCFLDIRSPGLGDTAMYLCATRRQATDTQYFGPGTRLTVL.

This clonotype was found many times. The chain has TRBV18 and TRBJ2-1, with TRBD1 matching 9 bases. The CDR3 has 14 residues. CDR1 and CDR2 (germline): KGHSH, LQKENI. Unmatched junction bases numbered 3, after V lost 4 bases and J lost 5 bases. In DNA form, the CDR3 reads TGTGCCAGCTCACGGGGACAGGGACACAATGAGCAGTTCTTC. Its translation: CASSRGQGHNEQFF.

This clonotype was counted many times. The chain employs TRBV27 and TRBJ2-7; D remains unclear. V was clipped by 5 bases and J by 2 bases, with 7 bases between them. Germline values: CDR1 MNHEY, CDR2 SMNVEV (reference sequence). There are 12 residues in the CDR3. The CDR3 region has the DNA TGTGCCAGCAGTCATAGCCCCTACGAGCAGTACTTC. Amino acids: CASSHSPYEQYF.

The table lists this clonotype with many counts. The V and J genes are TRBV2 and TRBJ2-1, with D unresolved. CDR1 is SNHLY and CDR2 is FYNNEI in the germline V gene. The ends were cut back, 2 bases at V and 3 bases at J, with 11 bases in the middle. The CDR3 runs to 15 residues. In DNA, the CDR3 is TGTGCCAGCAGTGAATCTCCGCAGAGCTACAATGAGCAGTTCTTC. The encoded protein is CASSESPQSYNEQFF.

This clonotype was detected many times. CDR3 amino acids: CASRVGQYEQYF. CDR3 bases: TGTGCCAGCAGGGTGGGACAGTACGAGCAGTACTTC. The rearrangement links TRBV2 to TRBJ2-7; 7 nucleotides agree with TRBD1. The CDR3 loop spans 12 amino acids. Germline CDR1 is SNHLY and CDR2 is FYNNEI. V gave up 6 bases and J gave up 4 bases; unmatched junction bases: 3. Full variable domain (missing parts from reference TRBV2 and TRBJ2-7): EPEVTQTPSHQVTQMGQEVILRCVPISNHLYFYWYRQILGQKVEFLVSFYNNEISEKSEIFDDQFSVERPDGSNFTLKIRSTKLEDSAMYFCASRVGQYEQYFGPGTRLTVT.

Ten or more counts support this clonotype. J is TRBJ1-2 and V is TRBV19; 8 nucleotides match TRBD1. Germline V gene lookup returns CDR1 LNHDA and CDR2 SQIVND (reference sequence). Trimming removed 7 bases from V and 7 bases from J; junction bases left unmatched: 8. This CDR3 region has 13 residues. The CDR3 DNA reads TGTGCCAGTAAGGGACAGGAGATCGCTGGCTACACCTTC. It translates to CASKGQEIAGYTF. The complete variable domain, with remaining parts taken from reference TRBV19 and TRBJ1-2, reads DGGITQSPKYLFRKEGQNVTLSCEQNLNHDAMYWYRQDPGQGLRLIYYSQIVNDFQKGDIAEGYSVSREKKESFPLTVTSAQKNPTAFYLCASKGQEIAGYTFGSGTRLTVV.

This clonotype was recorded at least ten times. V usage is TRBV6-6 and J usage is TRBJ1-2; possible D gene TRBD1, 5 bases. The V and J ends lost 0 bases and 7 bases respectively, with 12 bases between them. This CDR3 comprises 14 residues. CDR1 is MNHNY, CDR2 SVGAGI, per germline (reference sequence). The chain's CDR3 is CASSYSAGGSGYTF. The DNA of the CDR3 is TGTGCCAGCAGTTACTCGGCCGGGGGAAGTGGCTACACCTTC.

The chain links TRBV7-2 to TRBJ2-2; 8 positions agree with TRBD2. Losses at the gene ends were 7 bases for V and 4 bases for J; bases not matched to a gene: 8. The CDR3 covers 15 residues. In germline, CDR1 is SGHTA, CDR2 FQGNSA. CDR3 residues: CASTPGGAITGELFF. CDR3 nucleotide sequence: TGTGCCAGCACCCCGGGGGGGGCGATCACCGGGGAGCTGTTTTTT.

The table lists this clonotype with a few counts. The chain is built from TRBV28 and TRBJ2-7; D could derive from TRBD1 or TRBD2 (5 bases each). The CDR3 loop spans 16 amino acids. The ends were cut back, 2 bases at V and 5 bases at J, with 19 bases in the middle. Germline CDR1 is MDHEN and CDR2 is SYDVKM. CDR3 in amino acids: CASSLSDLGDGNEQYF. The CDR3 coding sequence is TGTGCCAGCAGTTTAAGTGATCTTGGGGACGGGAACGAGCAGTACTTC.

This clonotype was observed at least ten times. The chain has TRBV27 and TRBJ2-3; D unclear. V dropped 8 bases and J dropped 2 bases, with 14 bases sitting between them. Germline CDR1 and CDR2: MNHEY and SMNVEV (reference sequence). This CDR3 spans 14 amino acids. The CDR3 protein is CASGPLSLTDTQYF. The CDR3 DNA reads as TGTGCCAGCGGTCCCCTCTCCCTCACAGATACGCAGTATTTT.

At least ten counts were recorded for this clonotype. The rearrangement links TRBV20-1 to TRBJ1-5; 8 bases are shared with TRBD1. This CDR3 spans 13 amino acids. V shed 6 bases and J 6 bases; nucleotides not matched to a gene: 7. Germline CDR1 is DFQATT and CDR2 is SNEGSKA (reference sequence). CDR3 nucleotides: TGCAGTGCGAACCTACAGGGGGTTCAGCCCCAGCATTTT. This sequence encodes CSANLQGVQPQHF.

Many counts were recorded for this clonotype. The V and J genes are TRBV12-3 or TRBV12-4 and TRBJ1-6; D is uncertain. The V and J ends lost 3 bases and 10 bases respectively, with 7 bases between them. CDR3 length equals 12 residues. The CDR3 region has the DNA TGTGCCAGCAGTTTTTGGAGCTCACCCCTCCACTTT. It yields the protein CASSFWSSPLHF.

This clonotype was counted at least ten times. This chain uses TRBV25-1 with TRBJ2-1; D unresolved. The ends were cut back, 6 bases at V and 0 bases at J, with 6 bases in the middle. The CDR3 consists of 13 residues. Looked up from germline, CDR1 is MGHDK and CDR2 is SYGVNS. DNA of the CDR3: TGTGCCAGCAGCCGAGCCTCCTACAATGAGCAGTTCTTC. It translates to CASSRASYNEQFF. Using reference TRBV25-1 and TRBJ2-1 for the parts outside the CDR3, the full variable domain is EADIYQTPRYLVIGTGKKITLECSQTMGHDKMYWYQQDPGMELHLIHYSYGVNSTEKGDLSSESTVSRIRTEHFPLTLESARPSHTSQYLCASSRASYNEQFFGPGTRLTVL.

Ten or more counts support this clonotype. The V call is TRBV30, the J call TRBJ2-7, with D perhaps being TRBD1 or TRBD2 (5 bases each). The CDR3 has 13 amino acids. Trimming took 5 bases from V and 6 from J, leaving 17 bases between them. CDR1 and CDR2 (germline): GTSNPN, SVGIG (reference sequence). CDR3 region: CAWSPGAGFEQYF. CDR3 DNA sequence: TGTGCCTGGTCCCCCGGGGCAGGGTTCGAGCAGTACTTC.

This clonotype has just a few counts. The chain has TRBV13 and TRBJ2-2; possibly TRBD1 for D (6 bases). Germline assignment: CDR1 PRHDT and CDR2 FYEKMQ (reference sequence). V gave up 2 bases and J gave up 11 bases, with 9 bases separating them. This CDR3 region has 12 residues. In DNA form, the CDR3 reads TGTGCCAGCAGCTTACGTGGGACAGAGCTGTTTTTT. Translation: CASSLRGTELFF.